This TCR beta chain appears in the sequencing data of a study of cytomegalovirus exposure and HLA in healthy donors (dated 2017 in TCRdb). About the study as a whole: An earlier analysis of approximately 590 of the donors reported approximately 290 Gb of sequence data and roughly 110 million unique TCR beta sequences from 190 million or so T cells. Genome-wide SNP genotypes for about 65% of the 666 donors were used in a later genetic analysis, which treated that subset as a discovery cohort. To predict cytomegalovirus infection status, the study combined high-throughput TCR immunosequencing, statistical association of individual TCRs with disease status, and machine learning. Donor age, sex, ethnicity and CMV serostatus were compiled alongside the repertoire data. In an earlier analysis of roughly 580 of the donors, high-throughput TCR beta sequencing was used to judge whether each TCR beta V gene segment behaved as functional or pseudogenic. The number of donors typed differed by locus, with 629-630 for A, B, C, DRB1 and DQB1, 522 for DQA1, approximately 570 for DPA1, and some 440 for DPB1. Rather than drawing on any new phenotypic data, the later analysis identified candidate immune exposures from TCR beta sequences and the way those sequences occurred across donors. Of the roughly 400 genotyped donors, approximately 82% fell in the genetic ancestry cluster associated with self-reported Caucasian donors. Among 300 to 450 genotyped donors of the cohort, an average of approximately 230,000 unique TCR beta nucleotide sequences were sequenced per donor, roughly 18% of them non-productive. A separate validation cohort of approximately 120 different subjects was used in addition to the 666-subject first cohort. Roughly 310 gigabases of sequencing data and 70 million to 100 million unique TCR sequences were included in an early release covering roughly 700 HLA-typed donors. Class I and class II HLA loci were covered by the typing at four-digit resolution. The study aimed to test whether signatures of past pathogen exposure could be identified by cataloging public T cell receptors. A later analysis re-examined previously published TCR beta repertoires from several hundred donors and added high-resolution HLA genotyping to investigate patterns of TCR occurrence. All discovery cohort repertoires had been generated on a single sequencing platform. Using immunosequencing, the study profiled T cell repertoires from about 650 subjects and related those repertoires to cytomegalovirus serostatus. Several DR-DQ haplotypes were treated as single units for association and clustering because of strong linkage in the cohort.

General conclusions and limits of the study: When HLA alleles, especially DR and DQ, strongly co-occurred, TCR associations were difficult to assign to individual alleles. V-gene and J-gene trimming of TCR beta chains was associated with a missense DCLRE1C variant in a later genetic analysis, and the association was replicated in an independent cohort. Most CMV-associated TCR beta chains appeared to be HLA-restricted in a later analysis, and the HLA associations seemed to be driven largely by CMV exposure. A total of 150 to 200 TCR beta chains were listed by the study as associated with cytomegalovirus. Compared with the approximately 670-donor mean, donors in an Asian-associated ancestry cluster had fewer N-insertions in productive TCRs, according to a later genetic analysis. In a later analysis, the rate of TCR association differed among HLA loci, with DRB1 alleles having the most associated TCRs and HLA-C alleles having the fewest. In an earlier analysis of under 600 of the donors, most TCR beta V segments were observed in productive rearrangements about 87% or about 30% of the time, broadly matching IMGT annotations. Only TCR beta chains were sequenced in this cohort, and the absence of alpha or paired-chain data limited detectable features. Presence/absence analyses assumed roughly uniform sequencing depth across donors, an assumption that may not hold. The authors suggested that the approach could potentially be extended to other disease states and immunological phenotypes. Most TCR sequences were observed very rarely across donors, whereas some public TCRs were present in many individuals. Linkage disequilibrium might explain the correlated functional status among segregating V segments, but an unknown experimental factor could not be excluded. HLA typing was unavailable for some donors at each locus, so association tests used only the typed subset. A later analysis reported that several top co-occurrence clusters appeared linked to parvovirus B19, influenza, CMV and Epstein-Barr virus. The sequencing pipeline was judged likely to have produced a cluster of highly shared sequence variants as a technical artifact. A few of the identified cytomegalovirus-associated TCR beta chains were confirmed in vitro to be specific for cytomegalovirus antigens. At a false discovery rate of 0.05, a later analysis linked about 17,000 TCR beta sequences to specific HLA alleles. A further reported finding was that TCR beta sequences accurately predicted the HLA-A and HLA-B alleles for most subjects in the first cohort. Cytomegalovirus status was reported to be diagnosed by the classifier with high specificity and sensitivity in both the original and validation cohorts. The earlier analysis of approximately 590 of the donors excluded about 16 rarely observed V segments, including chromosome 9 orphons, because counts were too low. For the cohort, immune exposure information was limited to CMV serostatus. Compared with equally common non-associated chains, HLA-associated TCR beta chains in a later analysis were more clonally expanded and had lower generation probabilities. The 87-base-pair reads could not distinguish some IMGT-functional V segments, including TRBV6-2 and TRBV6-3, so those segments were excluded.

The library was obtained by the immunoSEQ multiplex PCR assay. A mixture of 60 forward primers for TCR Vbeta segments and 13 reverse primers for TCR Jbeta segments was used in the multiplex PCR. The CDR3 region of rearranged TCR beta genes was amplified from genomic DNA by a multiplex PCR assay. The amplified TCR beta libraries were sequenced on the Illumina HiSeq System as 87-base-pair reads. In the original analysis: Across the 700 or so repertoires, a later analysis counted 78 million or so unique TCR beta chains, around 10 million of which were shared by at least two donors. Raw reads were error-corrected and collapsed into unique sequences with a nearest-neighbor algorithm that merged closely related sequences to remove PCR and sequencing errors. To assign V, D and J gene segments, CDR3 sequences were aligned to IMGT reference sequences. For a sequence to be retained, at least a six-nucleotide match to both a V gene segment and a J gene segment was required. Rearrangements were called productive when the CDR3 lacked stop codons and stayed in frame with V and J; all others were non-productive. Following IMGT convention, CDR3 was defined as the stretch from the second conserved V-encoded cysteine up to the conserved J-encoded phenylalanine. Sequences without an unambiguous match to a single V gene segment were excluded from the earlier analysis of over 500 of the donors. In an earlier analysis of 587 of the donors, V segments were called functional above 56.7% productive rearrangements and were called segregating when the between-donor standard deviation exceeded 5%. A statistical classification framework was built to diagnose cytomegalovirus status from the catalog of TCR beta chain sequences. In a later analysis, TCR nucleotide sequences were compared against IMGT/GENE-DB human TR gene sequences so that V and J genes could be assigned. A later analysis assigned CDR3 sequences and most-parsimonious VDJ recombination scenarios with the TCRdist pipeline. In a later analysis, each TCR beta chain was defined by its CDR3 amino acid sequence together with its V-gene family, and reads lacking a unique V-gene family were excluded. As a way to deal with suspected cross-contamination and a sequencing artifact, a later analysis dropped 450 to 700 nucleotide sequences that were highly shared and had low generation probability. A later analysis calculated a clonal expansion index for each public chain from normalized within-repertoire ranks of inferred template counts. Generation probabilities in a later analysis came from a VDJ recombination model fitted to out-of-frame rearrangements, and those results were checked against IGoR. A later analysis scored TCR-TCR, TCR-HLA and TCR-CMV co-occurrence with hypergeometric tests, applying a repertoire-size bias correction to TCR pairs. A later analysis estimated false discovery rates by permuting HLA or CMV assignments 20 times. A later analysis grouped co-occurring TCRs with DBSCAN, adding TCRdist sequence similarity when clustering within HLA-allele-positive subsets. Repertoires with fewer than 30,000 or more than 120,000 public chains were left out of co-occurrence clustering, as were a few repertoires with anomalous nucleotide sharing. TCRdb's version of the immuneACCESS table is confined to in-frame rearrangements and falls short of the full clone set. An unresolved V gene accounts for under half of the shortfall where checked; the remainder is of unknown origin. For V, J and clone size, that table is used; D and trimming come from the DNA. This sample is represented by some 210,000 clones; more than 75% of them were singletons. 1% to 1.5% of the sample goes to the ten largest clones.

The cohort consisted of fewer than 700 healthy bone marrow donors. At the time of sampling, all cohort members were nominally healthy, though unrecorded immune exposures were likely present. The donor was CMV seronegative and was included in the group of a few hundred seronegative cohort members. Each donor provided a peripheral blood sample, and peripheral blood mononuclear cells were used for TCR beta sequencing. Genomic DNA extraction from the blood cell samples was performed with the Qiagen DNeasy Blood Extraction Kit. This clone appeared once. Its specific antigen is unknown. The input lacks base qualities; no much larger clone sits a single base away. Taken from the germline V gene, the CDR1 and CDR2 loops are SGDLS and YYNGEE. The junction shows trimming of 4 bases on V and 6 bases on J, and the gene matches do not reach 14 bases of it. The CDR3 covers 16 residues, taking in both the cysteine and the phenylalanine. Kept here is only the CDR3 DNA, which spans 48 bases and is read in frame from base 1.

Material for sequencing was PBMCs. This clonotype originated in a man younger than 40 in good health and CMV-seronegative. This chain is built from TRBV9 and TRBJ2-7; 9 central bases correspond to TRBD2. The DNA sequence reads TGTGCCAGCAGCCCCCCAAGGGCTAGCGGGAAGGCCGAGCAGTACTTC. Its translation reads: CASSPPRASGKAEQYF.